This is a list of T cell receptor beta chains from one sample in a study of immune evolution from preneoplasia to lung adenocarcinoma. Assay used: immunoSEQ multiplex PCR; TCRdb lists only in-frame clones, some missing. The sample lists 5,000 or so clones; approximately 88% were seen once. What was sequenced was FFPE invasive lung adenocarcinoma tissue. These receptors all come from a person in their fifties with lung adenocarcinoma. Each CDR3 is given without its conserved first and last residue. Each record gives: J gene, D gene, V gene, CDR3 protein. The D gene is left open where the match is weak.

>TRBJ1-2|TRBD1|TRBV6-5
ASKTGESGYT
>TRBJ2-7|.|TRBV4-1
ASSPRGDTYEQY
>TRBJ2-7|TRBD1|TRBV27
ASQGLGGTFYEQY
>TRBJ2-5|.|TRBV28
ASSLAVLVEETQY
>TRBJ1-1|.|TRBV4-3
ASSQDISGGAF
>TRBJ2-5|TRBD2|TRBV7-3
ASSLFSGSQETQY
>TRBJ1-5|.|TRBV28
ASSPRQGISPQH
>TRBJ2-1|.|TRBV2
ASSGRASNEQF
>TRBJ1-2|.|TRBV7-8
ASSHPGAQGMGGYT
>TRBJ1-2|.|TRBV14
ASSQQGIRYGYT
>TRBJ2-2|.|TRBV6-1
ASSEFGGTVPF
>TRBJ2-7|.|TRBV7-3
ASSLAECGAYEQY
>TRBJ1-1|.|TRBV6-4
ASSKDTNTEAF
>TRBJ2-3|TRBD2|TRBV11-3
ASSLGHGTSGRPTDTQY
>TRBJ1-1|.|TRBV28
ASRPGGRPEAF
>TRBJ1-1|.|TRBV7-9
ASSYGNTEAF
>TRBJ2-7|.|TRBV28
ASGLYEQY
>TRBJ2-3|.|TRBV30
AWTRGRAIDTQY
>TRBJ1-1|TRBD1|TRBV9
ASSSHGTEYTEAF
>TRBJ2-7|TRBD2|TRBV7-6
ASSQGLAYEQY
>TRBJ1-4|.|TRBV4-1
ASSSYGLAGTNEKLF
>TRBJ1-2|.|TRBV28
ASSFRRLGYT
>TRBJ2-2|.|TRBV6-5
ASSFNKNTGELF
>TRBJ1-1|.|TRBV18
ASSPLLSSTEAF
>TRBJ2-2|TRBD1|TRBV2
ASLGTGGAHGELF
>TRBJ2-3|TRBD2|TRBV6-1
ASSETPLSPHLAGAPDTQY
>TRBJ1-1|TRBD1|TRBV5-6
ASSPVGDSTFHWGTEAF
>TRBJ1-5|TRBD1|TRBV30
AWSGQGRQPQH
>TRBJ2-7|.|TRBV2
ASSVRLSSYEQY
>TRBJ2-7|TRBD1|TRBV29-1
SARDRDSYEQY
>TRBJ1-2|.|TRBV5-6
ASSLALQGEYNYGYT
>TRBJ2-2|.|TRBV9
ASSVSDGGELF
>TRBJ1-4|.|TRBV7-9
ASSLATGGSDEKLF
>TRBJ2-1|TRBD2|TRBV7-2
ASSSTGTTYNEQF
>TRBJ2-3|TRBD2|TRBV6-4
ASSVKAGADTQY
>TRBJ2-4|TRBD1|TRBV11-3
ASSPSPGQAGENIQY
>TRBJ2-7|.|TRBV29-1
SVCFYEQY
>TRBJ2-7|TRBD1|TRBV7-2
ASSLTGGSGYEQY
>TRBJ2-1|.|TRBV7-9
ASSLDGSYNEQF
>TRBJ2-5|.|TRBV30
AWSGLDSPQETQY
>TRBJ1-2|.|TRBV6-5
ASKKWGSDGYT
>TRBJ1-4|.|TRBV5-1
ASSSRATNEKLF
>TRBJ1-5|.|TRBV28
ASSFEGAVNQPQH
>TRBJ2-7|.|TRBV4-2
ASSQAPGDEQY
>TRBJ1-3|TRBD1|TRBV6-6
ASSFLQGTADNTIY
>TRBJ1-5|.|TRBV18
ASSPKQGQPQH
>TRBJ2-5|TRBD1|TRBV11-2
ASSSPGTGGETQY
>TRBJ2-1|.|TRBV27
ASSSRAQGLLGREQF
>TRBJ1-1|TRBD1|TRBV30
AWSIGGVNTEAF
>TRBJ2-1|.|TRBV28
ASSPGRNEQF
>TRBJ2-7|TRBD1|TRBV6-5
ASSAVRDRSYEQY
>TRBJ2-5|.|TRBV11-2
ASSLDVGETQY
>TRBJ2-2|.|TRBV29-1
SVEASANTGELF
>TRBJ2-3|.|TRBV11-2
ASSGTGTSSTDTQY
>TRBJ2-7|.|TRBV19
ASSTEFWDRDGYEQY